This T cell receptor beta chain was documented in a study of blood T cell repertoires in COVID-19. Cohort assignment relied on participant-reported clinical history. Two consecutive negative NP/OP PCR tests, clearance, or resolved symptoms defined Cohort 3 recovery. Original processing methods: It was from reference gene primer amplification that nucleated cell counts were estimated. Assay: immunoSEQ multiplex PCR; the TCRdb copy retains only in-frame clones and omits some. That table supplies the V and J calls and clone size; D and trimming were determined from the DNA. This table has hundreds of thousands of clones, about 88% appearing once. This CDR3 spans 15 amino acids. Germline assignment: CDR1 PRHDT and CDR2 FYEKMQ (reference sequence). Trimming took 2 bases from V and 5 from J, leaving 10 bases between them.

This clonotype was sampled from a woman aged 55-69 years who had recovered from COVID-19. Material for sequencing was PBMCs or T cells enriched from blood (not recorded which). This chain links TRBV13 with TRBJ1-6; D gene ambiguous. The CDR3 here is CASSLTGLDNSPLHF. For the CDR3, the DNA is TGTGCCAGCAGCTTAACCGGGTTGGATAATTCACCCCTCCACTTT.